This TCR beta chain emerged from a study of T cells after yellow fever vaccination. About the research overall: SMART-Seq v4 Ultra Low Input prepared the low-cell-number fractions. The study, taken as a whole, reports: Subsequent booster samples again held most clones from primary vaccination (96% CD4, roughly 91% CD8).

This clonotype has a single count. What it recognizes is unknown. By 5'RACE template switching, TCR cDNA was produced, with a universal primer site and UMIs added in the process. One entry per CDR3 protein, called by TCRdb with MiXCR from the 5' RACE reads. Of some 560,000 distinct CDR3 sequences in the sample, 17% were seen once. From germline, CDR1 is DFQATT and CDR2 SNEGSKA (reference sequence). This CDR3 has 12 residues. The V end was cut by 1 base, the J end by 9 bases, with 7 bases between. This sequence was found in a man younger than 35 who received the YFV17D yellow fever vaccine. V gene TRBV20-1 combines with J gene TRBJ1-6; D unresolved. This sample comprised PBMCs, obtained 5 days after the first yellow fever vaccination. In DNA, the CDR3 is TGCAGTGCTAGAGCCGTAGGTTCACCCCTCCACTTT. Amino acid sequence: CSARAVGSPLHF.